A selection of T cell receptor beta chains follows, all from one sample in a study of T cell changes during pregnancy in multiple sclerosis. Measured with immunoSEQ multiplex PCR; TCRdb has only the in-frame clones, and not every one. The table records just over 60,000 clones, around 93% of them present only once. Sequenced material: peripheral blood, taken in the second trimester of pregnancy. The receptors come from a female donor in good health, enrolled as a control in a pregnancy study. Both conserved end residues are part of each CDR3. Fields, in order: J gene, V gene, CDR3 protein.

>TRBJ1-1|TRBV6-6
CASRATGAGTEAFF
>TRBJ2-7|TRBV5-1
CASSLTGGLTYEQYF
>TRBJ2-6|TRBV28
CASRLRGQGISGANVLTF
>TRBJ1-4|TRBV9
CASSTKDGVEEKLFF
>TRBJ2-7|TRBV28
CASSSPGLDYEQYF
>TRBJ2-7|TRBV7-7
CASSFSAGGEQYF
>TRBJ2-6|TRBV19
CASSQMTGANVLTF
>TRBJ2-2|TRBV7-9
CASSRAGELFF
>TRBJ1-2|TRBV7-2
CASNPTGGRGAGYTF
>TRBJ2-5|TRBV5-1
CASSLKGGTQYF